These 29 T cell receptor beta chains came from one sample sequenced in a study of cytomegalovirus exposure and HLA in healthy donors. A multiplex PCR was run with 60 Vbeta primers and 13 Jbeta primers. Libraries were prepared by immunoSEQ multiplex PCR; TCRdb keeps only in-frame clonotypes and omits some of them. Here the sample spans 150,000 to 200,000 clones, 77% being singletons. Sequenced material: PBMCs. These receptors were obtained from a woman aged 25-40 years in good health and CMV-seronegative.

This clone turned up a few times. The J gene is TRBJ2-7, the V gene TRBV5-1, with 9 bases lining up with TRBD2. This CDR3 comprises 14 residues. The V segment lost 6 bases and the J segment 3 bases; nucleotides outside the gene matches: 7. CDR1 is SGHRS, CDR2 YFSETQ, per germline. CDR3: CASKGGGASYEQYF. The CDR3 nucleotides read TGCGCCAGCAAAGGCGGGGGGGCCAGCTACGAGCAGTACTTC.

This chain uses TRBV6-5 with TRBJ1-2; TRBD1 matches 7 bases. The CDR3 covers 13 residues. Looked up from germline, CDR1 is MNHEY and CDR2 is SVGAGI. The J segment lost 4 bases and the V segment lost 4 bases, leaving 3 bases of the junction unmatched. The CDR3 DNA is TGTGCCAGCAGTTGGGGGACAGCCTATGGCTACACCTTC. It translates to CASSWGTAYGYTF.

The chain couples TRBV9 to TRBJ1-1, with 8 bases that match TRBD1. Unmatched junction bases numbered 5, after V lost 3 bases and J lost 4 bases. Germline values: CDR1 SGDLS, CDR2 YYNGEE. The CDR3 spans 14 residues. The CDR3 sequence is CASSATGEATEAFF. The DNA for the CDR3 is TGTGCCAGCAGCGCGACAGGGGAAGCCACTGAAGCTTTCTTT. The full variable domain, its missing parts supplied by reference TRBV9 and TRBJ1-1, is DSGVTQTPKHLITATGQRVTLRCSPRSGDLSVYWYQQSLDQGLQFLIQYYNGEERAKGNILERFSAQQFPDLHSELNLSSLELGDSALYFCASSATGEATEAFFGQGTRLTVV.

This chain connects TRBV30 to TRBJ2-1; the match to TRBD1 covers 8 bases. This CDR3 is 11 amino acids long. After removal of 3 bases from V and 13 bases from J, the junction contained 5 bases not matched to a gene. From germline, CDR1 is GTSNPN and CDR2 SVGIG (reference sequence). CDR3 loop: CAWRFTGGQFF. The CDR3, as DNA: TGTGCCTGGAGATTCACAGGGGGACAGTTCTTC.

This clone is a singleton in its sample. The genes are TRBV30 and TRBJ2-1; TRBD2 aligns across 7 bases. V was pared by 8 bases and J by 9 bases, with 13 bases of the junction left unmatched. This CDR3 spans 13 amino acids. Per germline, CDR1 GTSNPN and CDR2 SVGIG (reference sequence). The CDR3 sequence: CAHSKGRAREQFF. CDR3 sequence (DNA): TGTGCCCACTCCAAGGGGAGGGCCCGTGAGCAGTTCTTC.

This chain uses TRBV19 with TRBJ2-5; TRBD1 is a possible D gene (5 bases). Germline V lookup: CDR1 LNHDA, CDR2 SQIVND (reference sequence). There are 15 residues in the CDR3. V was clipped by 1 base and J by 2 bases, with 11 bases between them. Here the CDR3 DNA reads TGTGCCAGTAGTATAGGTAGTAGGGGACAAGAGACCCAGTACTTC. Its translation: CASSIGSRGQETQYF.

This sequence joins TRBV28 and TRBJ2-5, with TRBD1 matching 11 bases. The CDR3 is 15 residues long. Germline V gene lookup returns CDR1 MDHEN and CDR2 SYDVKM. The junction had 9 bases not matched to a gene; V was cut back by 5 bases and J by 7 bases. As DNA, the CDR3 is TGTGCCAGCAGTCGAGGACAGGGGGCCGCCAGGACCCAGTACTTC. Translated, it gives CASSRGQGAARTQYF. Full variable domain (missing parts from reference TRBV28 and TRBJ2-5): DVKVTQSSRYLVKRTGEKVFLECVQDMDHENMFWYRQDPGLGLRLIYFSYDVKMKEKGDIPEGYSVSREKKERFSLILESASTNQTSMYLCASSRGQGAARTQYFGPGTRLLVL.

V is TRBV5-6 and J is TRBJ2-5, with TRBD1 matching 7 bases. Germline assignment: CDR1 SGHDT and CDR2 YYEEEE. V lost 3 bases and J lost 13; bases outside the gene matches: 15. The length of the CDR3 is 14 residues. The CDR3 DNA reads as TGTGCCAGCAGCTGGGACAGATCGACAAGGGTACCGTACTTC. Translating it yields CASSWDRSTRVPYF.

This chain joins TRBV5-6 and TRBJ1-1; TRBD1 might be the D (5 bases). Germline lookup yields CDR1 SGHDT and CDR2 YYEEEE. Deletions cut 0 bases from V and 3 bases from J, with 12 bases between. The CDR3 spans 15 residues. The DNA for the CDR3 is TGTGCCAGCAGCTTGGGGCGGGGGAAGTACACTGAAGCTTTCTTT. It specifies CASSLGRGKYTEAFF. Full variable domain (rest looked up from reference TRBV5-6 and TRBJ1-1): DAGVTQSPTHLIKTRGQQVTLRCSPKSGHDTVSWYQQALGQGPQFIFQYYEEEERQRGNFPDRFSGHQFPNYSSELNVNALLLGDSALYLCASSLGRGKYTEAFFGQGTRLTVV.

CDR3 protein: CASTPFRAVSGNTIYF. DNA of the CDR3: TGTGCCAGCACCCCTTTCCGCGCGGTTTCTGGAAACACCATATATTTT. V usage is TRBV7-9 and J usage is TRBJ1-3; D remains ambiguous. This CDR3 has 16 amino acids. V was clipped by 7 bases and J by 1 base, with 17 bases between them. Germline V gene sequence: CDR1 SEHNR, CDR2 FQNEAQ (reference sequence).

This clone was detected only a few times. The chain has TRBV7-6 and TRBJ2-7; 11 nucleotides agree with TRBD1. The CDR3 totals 16 residues. With V trimmed by 5 bases and J by 0 bases, 6 bases remained unmatched. From germline, CDR1 is SGHVS and CDR2 FNYEAQ. The CDR3 DNA follows: TGTGCCAGCAGCCCGGGACAGGGGGAGAGCTCCTACGAGCAGTACTTC. Protein sequence: CASSPGQGESSYEQYF.

This clone occurred once. The CDR3 region has the DNA TGTGCCAGCAGCTTGGGCCAGGGGGCGCGTACTGAAGCTTTCTTT. Its translation: CASSLGQGARTEAFF. The rearrangement joins TRBV11-2 to TRBJ1-1, with 8 bases matching TRBD1. Unmatched junction bases numbered 8, after V lost 3 bases and J lost 5 bases. CDR3 length: 15 residues. Germline V CDR1 and CDR2: SGHAT, FQNNGV.

The chain uses TRBV2 and TRBJ2-5, with 8 bases lining up with TRBD2. The CDR3 sequence is 14 residues long. Germline V gene sequence: CDR1 SNHLY, CDR2 FYNNEI. J was trimmed by 5 bases and V by 5 bases; bases with no gene match: 7. The chain's CDR3 is CASSSGGDGETQYF. Here the CDR3 DNA reads TGTGCCAGCAGTTCCGGGGGGGACGGGGAGACCCAGTACTTC.

The J gene is TRBJ2-4, the V gene TRBV2; D perhaps matches TRBD2 (6 bases). The germline V gene encodes CDR1 SNHLY and CDR2 FYNNEI. V lost 3 bases and J 5 bases, leaving 17 bases between the germline ends. The CDR3 spans 16 residues. The CDR3 coding sequence is TGTGCCAGCAGTGATGGGGGGAATGAAGGAGAAAACATTCAGTACTTC. Translation gives CASSDGGNEGENIQYF.

The chain employs TRBV6-4 and TRBJ2-1, with 11 bases that match TRBD1. Looked up from germline, CDR1 is MRHNA and CDR2 is SNTAGT. Trimming took 3 bases from V and 6 from J; bases not matched to a gene: 4. The CDR3 totals 15 residues. The CDR3 is CASSDIGTGGNEQFF. Written as DNA, the CDR3 is TGTGCCAGCAGTGATATTGGGACAGGGGGCAATGAGCAGTTCTTC.

The chain combines TRBV19 with TRBJ2-2; TRBD2 might be the D (5 bases). The CDR3 spans 14 residues. V was clipped by 7 bases and J by 4 bases, with 13 bases between them. Germline CDR1 and CDR2: LNHDA and SQIVND (reference sequence). The chain's CDR3 is CASTTGSRTGELFF. CDR3 DNA: TGTGCCAGTACTACGGGATCGCGCACCGGGGAGCTGTTTTTT.

Comments on this clone: Because the CDR3 is missing its conserved closing phenylalanine or tryptophan, this is likely a read error. The V call is TRBV30, the J call TRBJ2-2; no clear D. V lost 2 bases and J 0 bases, leaving 7 bases between the germline ends. Germline CDR1 and CDR2: GTSNPN and SVGIG (reference sequence). There are 14 residues in the CDR3. In DNA, the CDR3 is TGTGCCTGGAGTTCCGGAACGAACACCGGGGAGCTGTTTTAT. As protein: CAWSSGTNTGELFY.

The V call is TRBV6-1, the J call TRBJ2-7; D is possibly TRBD2 (5 bases). The CDR3 length is 14 residues. Germline V gene data show CDR1 as MNHNS and CDR2 as SASEGT. The V gene lost 2 bases and the J gene lost 7 bases, with 15 bases spanning the gap. The CDR3 loop reads CASSEFLGPGEQYF. CDR3 bases: TGTGCCAGCAGTGAATTCCTCGGGCCGGGGGAGCAGTACTTC.

V and J are TRBV10-3 and TRBJ2-1, with 10 bases identical to TRBD1. The germline gives CDR1 ENHRY, CDR2 SYGVKD. V lost 8 bases to trimming and J lost 4 bases; unmatched junction nucleotides: 8. The CDR3 loop spans 15 amino acids. The CDR3: CAIRTGTGDYNEQFF. The CDR3 DNA reads as TGTGCCATCCGGACAGGGACAGGGGATTACAATGAGCAGTTCTTC.

This clone was counted between two and nine times. V gene TRBV6-1 combines with J gene TRBJ2-1; D uncertain. The V gene lost 2 bases and the J gene lost 3 bases, with 17 bases spanning the gap. The CDR3 spans 17 residues. Germline CDR1 and CDR2: MNHNS and SASEGT. CDR3 region: CASSEPPGSRIYNEQFF. CDR3 DNA sequence: TGTGCCAGCAGTGAACCCCCAGGTTCTCGGATCTACAATGAGCAGTTCTTC.

The J gene is TRBJ2-7, the V gene TRBV9, with TRBD1 as a possible D gene (6 bases). The CDR3 spans 16 residues. Trimming took 3 bases from V and 5 from J, leaving 21 bases between them. Looked up from germline, CDR1 is SGDLS and CDR2 is YYNGEE. The CDR3 sequence is CASSGRWGGPGDEQYF. The CDR3 nucleotides are TGTGCCAGCAGCGGCCGTTGGGGTGGTCCAGGGGACGAGCAGTACTTC.

This sequence joins TRBV10-2 and TRBJ1-2; TRBD1 aligns across 8 bases. The CDR3 is 15 amino acids. Germline-derived CDR1 and CDR2 are WSHSY and SAAADI. Trimming at V came to 5 bases and at J to 2 bases, leaving 7 bases not matched to a gene. The CDR3 sequence: CASSRMTGVNYGYTF. For the CDR3, the DNA is TGCGCCAGCAGTAGAATGACAGGGGTGAACTATGGCTACACCTTC.

There are a few counts of this clone. The gene calls are TRBV7-8 and TRBJ2-1; TRBD1 agrees at 9 bases. The CDR3 runs to 15 residues. The J segment lost 7 bases and the V segment lost 5 bases, leaving 9 bases of the junction unmatched. The V gene's germline CDR1 is SGHVS and CDR2 FQNEAQ. CDR3 bases: TGTGCCAGCAGCGGACCGGGACAGGGTCAAAATGAGCAGTTCTTC. As protein: CASSGPGQGQNEQFF.

This chain links TRBV28 with TRBJ2-7; D may be TRBD1 (6 bases). CDR1 is MDHEN and CDR2 is SYDVKM in the germline V gene. The V and J ends lost 5 bases and 0 bases respectively, with 14 bases between them. This CDR3 is 15 amino acids long. CDR3 sequence reads: CASSPADRSSYEQYF. The CDR3 DNA follows: TGTGCCAGCAGTCCAGCGGACAGAAGCTCCTACGAGCAGTACTTC. The full variable domain, rest sourced from reference TRBV28 and TRBJ2-7, is DVKVTQSSRYLVKRTGEKVFLECVQDMDHENMFWYRQDPGLGLRLIYFSYDVKMKEKGDIPEGYSVSREKKERFSLILESASTNQTSMYLCASSPADRSSYEQYFGPGTRLTVT.

V and J are TRBV28 and TRBJ2-5, with 9 bases lining up with TRBD1. Germline V gene sequence: CDR1 MDHEN, CDR2 SYDVKM. This CDR3 spans 15 amino acids. Trimming removed 4 bases from V and 5 bases from J; junction bases left unmatched: 8. The CDR3 spells CASSWGAGQGETQYF. Here the CDR3 DNA reads TGTGCCAGCAGTTGGGGTGCGGGACAGGGCGAGACCCAGTACTTC.

This clone occurred once. J is TRBJ2-7 and V is TRBV28, with D tentatively TRBD2 (6 bases). Germline V lookup: CDR1 MDHEN, CDR2 SYDVKM. Trimming left V 7 bases short and J 0 bases short, with 16 bases between. The CDR3 covers 15 residues. In DNA form, the CDR3 reads TGTGCCAGCACCCTTGGGACTTTGAGCTCCTACGAGCAGTACTTC. Residues: CASTLGTLSSYEQYF.

The chain uses TRBV10-3 and TRBJ1-5, with D tentatively TRBD1 (5 bases). Germline values: CDR1 ENHRY, CDR2 SYGVKD. This CDR3 is built from 18 residues. Trimming left V 3 bases short and J 0 bases short, with 18 bases between. CDR3 in DNA: TGTGCCATCAGTGACTTTCTGGAGGGGAAGAATAGCAATCAGCCCCAGCATTTT. Amino acids: CAISDFLEGKNSNQPQHF.

The chain links TRBV14 to TRBJ2-1; the match to TRBD1 covers 10 bases. CDR1 and CDR2 (germline): SGHDN, FVKESK. V was pared by 4 bases and J by 2 bases, with 5 bases of the junction left unmatched. The CDR3 sequence is 16 residues long. CDR3 region: CASSRIGQGAYNEQFF. CDR3 DNA: TGTGCCAGCAGCCGGATCGGACAGGGGGCCTACAATGAGCAGTTCTTC.

The genes are TRBV2 and TRBJ2-2, with D possibly TRBD2 on 5 matching bases. The CDR3 length is 20 residues. CDR1 is SNHLY, CDR2 FYNNEI, per germline. Trimming stripped 2 bases from V and 1 base from J, with 23 bases between. CDR3 region: CASSEWVRGSDSKNTGELFF. The CDR3 DNA follows: TGTGCCAGCAGTGAATGGGTCCGTGGTTCGGACTCCAAGAACACCGGGGAGCTGTTTTTT.